This T cell receptor (beta chain) was sequenced in a study of blood T cell repertoires in COVID-19. Study as a whole: T cells, B-cell-depleted T cells, or PBMCs provided the cDNA or gDNA that served as material.

This table comes from immunoSEQ multiplex PCR, and its TCRdb copy is limited to in-frame clones, with some not included. The sample lists nearly 110,000 clones, about 91% occurring once. Sequenced material: peripheral blood. The TCR was taken from a man aged 45-65 years with active or convalescent COVID-19.

The CDR3 sequence: CASSLAAAAKLTDTQYF. The CDR3 DNA sequence: TGCGCCAGCAGCTTGGCCGCGGCGGCAAAGCTCACAGATACGCAGTATTTT. This chain connects TRBV5-1 to TRBJ2-3, with unresolved D. The CDR3 is 17 amino acids. CDR1 is SGHRS and CDR2 is YFSETQ in the germline V gene. V shed 0 bases and J shed 2 bases, with 16 bases lying between them.